The T cell receptor beta chain under discussion was sequenced for a study of T cells in Graves' hyperthyroidism and ophthalmopathy. Looking at the study overall: Any treatment followed the collection of peripheral blood at initial diagnosis.

The germline V gene has CDR1 SGHAT and CDR2 FQNNGV. This CDR3 contains 16 residues. With V trimmed by 5 bases and J by 4 bases, 6 bases remained unmatched. In its sample, this clonotype was seen many times. Its antigen is not identified. Study-wide results and limits: Most thyroid clonotypes that were expanded above 0.001 also turned up in blood.

RNA transcripts were the template for amplifying TCR beta CDR3 regions. First-round RT-PCR of the TCR CDR3 relied on the HTBI primer set. MiXCR, applied by TCRdb to the multiplex PCR reads, yields one record per CDR3 protein. The table has hundreds of thousands of distinct CDR3 sequences, roughly 14% seen once. The chain carries TRBV11-2 and TRBJ2-1; 12 bases fit TRBD2. Sequenced sample: blood. The clonotype originates from a man aged 18 to 29 with Graves' ophthalmopathy. As DNA, the CDR3 is TGTGCCAGCAGCGCCACTAGCGGGGGGCTATACAATGAGCAGTTCTTC. It translates to CASSATSGGLYNEQFF.